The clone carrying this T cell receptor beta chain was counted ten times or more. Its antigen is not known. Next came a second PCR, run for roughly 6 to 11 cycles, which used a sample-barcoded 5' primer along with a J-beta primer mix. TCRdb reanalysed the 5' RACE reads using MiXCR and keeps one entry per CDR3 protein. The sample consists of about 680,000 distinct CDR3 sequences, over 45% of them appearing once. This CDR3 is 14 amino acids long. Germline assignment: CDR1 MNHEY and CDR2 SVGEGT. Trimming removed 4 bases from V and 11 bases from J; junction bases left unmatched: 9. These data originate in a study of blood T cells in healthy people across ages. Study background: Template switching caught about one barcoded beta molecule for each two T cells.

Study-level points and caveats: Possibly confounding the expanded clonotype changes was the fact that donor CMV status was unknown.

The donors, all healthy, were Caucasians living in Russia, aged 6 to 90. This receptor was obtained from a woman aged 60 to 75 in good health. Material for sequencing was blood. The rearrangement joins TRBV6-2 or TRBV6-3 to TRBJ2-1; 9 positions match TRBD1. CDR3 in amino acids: CASSSPGTGIKQFF. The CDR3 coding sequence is TGTGCCAGCAGTTCTCCCGGGACAGGGATTAAGCAGTTCTTC.